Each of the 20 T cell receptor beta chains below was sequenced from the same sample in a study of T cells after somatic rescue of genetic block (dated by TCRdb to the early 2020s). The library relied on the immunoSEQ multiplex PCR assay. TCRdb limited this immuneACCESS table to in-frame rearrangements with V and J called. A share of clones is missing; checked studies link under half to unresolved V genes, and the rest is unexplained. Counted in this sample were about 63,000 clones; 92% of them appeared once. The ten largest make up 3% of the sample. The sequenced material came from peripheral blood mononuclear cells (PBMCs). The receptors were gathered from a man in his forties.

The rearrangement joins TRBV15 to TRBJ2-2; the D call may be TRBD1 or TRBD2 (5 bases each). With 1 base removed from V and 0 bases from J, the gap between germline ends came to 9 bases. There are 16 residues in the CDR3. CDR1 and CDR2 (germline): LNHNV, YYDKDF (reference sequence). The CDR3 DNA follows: TGTGCCACCAGCAGAGCCGGGACCGCGAACACCGGGGAGCTGTTTTTT. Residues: CATSRAGTANTGELFF.

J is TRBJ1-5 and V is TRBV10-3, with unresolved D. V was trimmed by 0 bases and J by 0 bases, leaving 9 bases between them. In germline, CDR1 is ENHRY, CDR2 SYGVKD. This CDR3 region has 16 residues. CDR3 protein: CAISESQVDSNQPQHF. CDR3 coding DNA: TGTGCCATCAGTGAGTCCCAGGTAGATAGCAATCAGCCCCAGCATTTT.

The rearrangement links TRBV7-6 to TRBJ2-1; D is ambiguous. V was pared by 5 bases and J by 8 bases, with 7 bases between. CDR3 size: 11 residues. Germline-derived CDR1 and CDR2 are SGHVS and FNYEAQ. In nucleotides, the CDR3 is TGTGCCAGCAGCCCCCTCGATGAGCAGTTCTTC. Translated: CASSPLDEQFF.

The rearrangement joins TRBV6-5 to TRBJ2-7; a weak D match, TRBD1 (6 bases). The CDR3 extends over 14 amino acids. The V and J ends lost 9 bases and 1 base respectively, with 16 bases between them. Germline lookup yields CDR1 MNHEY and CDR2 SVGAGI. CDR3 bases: TGTGCCAGTAAACCGGGACATTCTTCCTACGAGCAGTACTTC. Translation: CASKPGHSSYEQYF.

In nucleotides, the CDR3 is TGTGCCAGCACGTGGGGGTCAGATACGCAGTATTTT. This gives the protein CASTWGSDTQYF. The chain has TRBV6-1 and TRBJ2-3, with D possibly called TRBD1 or TRBD2 (5 bases each). Trimming left V 7 bases short and J 4 bases short, with 9 bases between. This CDR3 spans 12 amino acids. CDR1 and CDR2 (germline): MNHNS, SASEGT.

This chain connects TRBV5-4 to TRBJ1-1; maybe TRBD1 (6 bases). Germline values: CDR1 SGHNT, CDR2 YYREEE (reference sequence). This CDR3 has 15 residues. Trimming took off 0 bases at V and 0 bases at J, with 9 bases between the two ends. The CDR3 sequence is CASSLGGAMNTEAFF. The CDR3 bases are TGTGCCAGCAGCTTGGGGGGGGCGATGAACACTGAAGCTTTCTTT.

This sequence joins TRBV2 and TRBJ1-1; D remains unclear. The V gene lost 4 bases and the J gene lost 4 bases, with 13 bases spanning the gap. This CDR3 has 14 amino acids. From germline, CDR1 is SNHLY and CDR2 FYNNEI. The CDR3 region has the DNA TGTGCCAGCAGTGGTGGCAGGTTGAGCACTGAAGCTTTCTTT. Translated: CASSGGRLSTEAFF.

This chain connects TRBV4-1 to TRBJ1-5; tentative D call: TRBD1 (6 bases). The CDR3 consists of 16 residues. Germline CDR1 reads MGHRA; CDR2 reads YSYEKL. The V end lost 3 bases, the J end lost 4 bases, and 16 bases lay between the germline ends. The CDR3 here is CASSHGPGQINQPQHF. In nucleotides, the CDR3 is TGCGCCAGCAGCCATGGTCCGGGACAAATAAATCAGCCCCAGCATTTT.

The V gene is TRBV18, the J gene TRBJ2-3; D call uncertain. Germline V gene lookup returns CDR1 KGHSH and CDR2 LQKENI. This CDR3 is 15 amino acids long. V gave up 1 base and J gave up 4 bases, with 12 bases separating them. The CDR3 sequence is CASSPRGSSSDTQYF. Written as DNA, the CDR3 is TGTGCCAGCTCACCACGCGGTAGCAGCTCAGATACGCAGTATTTT.

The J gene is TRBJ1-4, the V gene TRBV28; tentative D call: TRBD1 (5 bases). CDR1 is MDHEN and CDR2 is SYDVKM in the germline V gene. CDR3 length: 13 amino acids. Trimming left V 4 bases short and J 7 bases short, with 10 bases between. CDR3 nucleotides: TGTGCCAGCAGTTCCCCAGGGAGTGAAAAACTGTTTTTT. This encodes CASSSPGSEKLFF.

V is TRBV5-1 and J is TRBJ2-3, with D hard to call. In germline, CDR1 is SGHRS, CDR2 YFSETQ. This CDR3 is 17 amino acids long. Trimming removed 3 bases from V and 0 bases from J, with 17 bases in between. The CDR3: CASSSNAGSTSTDTQYF. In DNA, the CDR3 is TGCGCCAGCAGCTCCAATGCCGGCAGCACAAGCACAGATACGCAGTATTTT.

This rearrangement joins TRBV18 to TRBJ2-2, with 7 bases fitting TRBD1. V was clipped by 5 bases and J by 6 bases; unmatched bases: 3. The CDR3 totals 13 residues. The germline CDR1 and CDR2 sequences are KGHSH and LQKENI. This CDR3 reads CASSTGVPGELFF. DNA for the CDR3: TGTGCCAGCTCAACAGGGGTCCCCGGGGAGCTGTTTTTT.

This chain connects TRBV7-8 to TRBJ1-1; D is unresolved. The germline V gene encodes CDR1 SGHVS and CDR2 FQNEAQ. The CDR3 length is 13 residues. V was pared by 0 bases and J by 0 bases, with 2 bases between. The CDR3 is CASSLALNTEAFF. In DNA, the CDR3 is TGTGCCAGCAGCTTAGCTTTGAACACTGAAGCTTTCTTT.

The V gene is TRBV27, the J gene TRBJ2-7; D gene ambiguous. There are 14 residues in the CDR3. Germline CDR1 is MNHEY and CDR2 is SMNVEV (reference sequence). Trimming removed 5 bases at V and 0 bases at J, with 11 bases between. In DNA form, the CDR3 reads TGTGCCAGCAGTCCCCTTCTGGACTCCTACGAGCAGTACTTC. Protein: CASSPLLDSYEQYF.

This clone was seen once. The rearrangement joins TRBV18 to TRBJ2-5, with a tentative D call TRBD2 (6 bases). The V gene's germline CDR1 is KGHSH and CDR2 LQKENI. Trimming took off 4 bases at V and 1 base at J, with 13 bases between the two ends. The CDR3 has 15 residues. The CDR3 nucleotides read TGTGCCAGCTCACGCCACACTAGCCCCCAAGAGACCCAGTACTTC. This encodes CASSRHTSPQETQYF.

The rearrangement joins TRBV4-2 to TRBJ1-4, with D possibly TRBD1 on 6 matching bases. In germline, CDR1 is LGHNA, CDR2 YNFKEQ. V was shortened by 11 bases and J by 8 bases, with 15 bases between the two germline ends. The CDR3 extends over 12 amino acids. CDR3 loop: CASRTGQEKLFF. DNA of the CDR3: TGTGCCTCTCGCACAGGGCAAGAAAAACTGTTTTTT.

The CDR3, as DNA: TGTGCCAGTAGTATGTCCAGGGTGGATCAGCCCCAGCATTTT. Amino acid sequence: CASSMSRVDQPQHF. This chain joins TRBV19 and TRBJ1-5, with D perhaps TRBD1 (5 bases). Germline V CDR1 and CDR2: LNHDA, SQIVND (reference sequence). The V and J ends lost 3 bases and 5 bases respectively, with 11 bases between them. CDR3 length: 14 residues.

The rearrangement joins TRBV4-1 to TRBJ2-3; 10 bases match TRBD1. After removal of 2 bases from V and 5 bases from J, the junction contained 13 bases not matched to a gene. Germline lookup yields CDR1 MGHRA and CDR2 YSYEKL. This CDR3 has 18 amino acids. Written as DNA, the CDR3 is TGCGCCAGCAGCCAAAAAGCCCCGGGACAGGGGATCATAGATACGCAGTATTTT. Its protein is CASSQKAPGQGIIDTQYF.

The CDR3 reads CASSPLSGAEETQYF. CDR3 sequence (DNA): TGTGCCAGCAGCCCCCTTTCTGGGGCTGAAGAGACCCAGTACTTC. This sequence joins TRBV28 and TRBJ2-5, with D tentatively TRBD1 (5 bases). CDR3 size: 15 residues. V was pared by 6 bases and J by 3 bases, with 17 bases between. Germline CDR1 reads MDHEN; CDR2 reads SYDVKM.

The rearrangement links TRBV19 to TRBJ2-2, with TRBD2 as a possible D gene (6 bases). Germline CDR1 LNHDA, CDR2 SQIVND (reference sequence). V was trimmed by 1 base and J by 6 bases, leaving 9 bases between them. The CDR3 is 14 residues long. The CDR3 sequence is CASSIAGVPGELFF. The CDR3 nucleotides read TGTGCCAGTAGTATAGCGGGAGTACCCGGGGAGCTGTTTTTT.